This T cell receptor beta chain was recovered during a study of stem cell transplantation in POMP-related autoinflammatory disease. On the study more broadly: The study hypothesized thymoproteasome defects skew the TRB repertoire via impaired CD8+ selection.

Points on this clone: Its specificity is not known.

Sequenced by immunoSEQ multiplex PCR; TCRdb stores in-frame clones only, minus some. The sample lists roughly 8,900 clones, approximately 88% occurring once. V was trimmed by 3 bases and J by 5 bases, leaving 11 bases between them. The CDR3 length is 13 residues. Study-level findings and limits: In PRAID patients, the number of distinct TRB V-J gene pairings was restricted. Across all analyzed T-cell subsets, patients with PRAID tended toward reduced diversity and increased clonality.

This clonotype was obtained from a human patient with POMP-related autoinflammation and immune dysregulation (PRAID). The graft donor may be the source of some T cells. V and J are TRBV12-3 or TRBV12-4 and TRBJ2-7, with no clear D. The sample here was CD8+ T cells from PBMCs, taken after stem cell transplantation. The DNA for the CDR3 is TGTGCCAGCAGTTTCACTGGGAACCACGAGCAGTACGTC. Its protein product is CASSFTGNHEQYV.